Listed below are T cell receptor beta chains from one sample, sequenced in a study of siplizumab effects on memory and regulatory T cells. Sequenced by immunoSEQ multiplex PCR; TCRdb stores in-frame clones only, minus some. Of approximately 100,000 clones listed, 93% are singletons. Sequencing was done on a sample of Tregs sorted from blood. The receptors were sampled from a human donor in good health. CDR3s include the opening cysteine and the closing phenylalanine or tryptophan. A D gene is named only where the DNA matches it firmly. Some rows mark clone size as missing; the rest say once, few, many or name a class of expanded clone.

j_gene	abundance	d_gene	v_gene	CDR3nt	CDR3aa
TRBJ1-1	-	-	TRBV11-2	TGTGCCAGCAGCTTAGTGATCGGGGGGCGAGGTGAAGCTTTCTTT	CASSLVIGGRGEAFF
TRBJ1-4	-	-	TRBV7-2	TGTGCCAGCAGCTTATTGGGGCCATGGGGAAAACTGTTTTTT	CASSLLGPWGKLFF
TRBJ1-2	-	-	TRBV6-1	TGTGCCAGCAGTGAGTCAGGAAACTACGGCTACACCTTC	CASSESGNYGYTF
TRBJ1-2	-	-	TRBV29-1	TGCAGCGTTGACAGTAGGGCTAACTATGGCTACACCTTC	CSVDSRANYGYTF
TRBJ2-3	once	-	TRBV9	TGTGCCAGCAGCGTAGAACAAGATACGCAGTATTTT	CASSVEQDTQYF
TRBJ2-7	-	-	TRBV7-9	TGTGCCAGCAGCTTATGGGGGGAGCAGTACTTC	CASSLWGEQYF
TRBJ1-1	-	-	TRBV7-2	TGTGCCAGCAGCTCCGGACGGACGAACACTGAAGCTTTCTTT	CASSSGRTNTEAFF
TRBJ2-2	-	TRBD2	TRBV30	TGTGCCTGGGGAAGATATATAGCGGGAGGTGCAGGGGAGCTGTTTTTT	CAWGRYIAGGAGELFF
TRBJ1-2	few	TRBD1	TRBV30	TGTGCCTGGACTGTGGCGGGAGGGGGCGGCTACACCTTC	CAWTVAGGGGYTF
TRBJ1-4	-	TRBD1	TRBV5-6	TGTGCCAGCAGCCCAGGGACAGCGGAGGATGAAAAACTGTTTTTT	CASSPGTAEDEKLFF
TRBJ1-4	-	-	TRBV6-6	TGTGCCAGCAGTTACTGGGCCTCAGGGGCGGGTGAAAAACTGTTTTTT	CASSYWASGAGEKLFF
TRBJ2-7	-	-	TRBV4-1	TGCGCCAGCAGCCGAGGCTACGAGCAGTACTTC	CASSRGYEQYF
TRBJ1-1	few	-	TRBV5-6	TGTGCCAGCAGTTTGACACGCACTGAAGCTTTCTTT	CASSLTRTEAFF
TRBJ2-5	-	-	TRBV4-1	TGCGCCAGCAGCCAAGGGACAGCGGTGAAGACCCAGTACTTC	CASSQGTAVKTQYF
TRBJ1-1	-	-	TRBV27	TGTGCCAGCAGTGGGAGGTCTGGGGGGAACACTGAAGCTTTCTTT	CASSGRSGGNTEAFF
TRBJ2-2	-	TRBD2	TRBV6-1	TGTGCCAGCAGTGAAGGGGCTAGCGGGAGTGTGAACACCGGGGAGCTGTTTTTT	CASSEGASGSVNTGELFF
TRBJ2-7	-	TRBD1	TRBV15	TGTGCCACCAGCAGAGGGGGACAGGGGCCCTACGAGCAGTACTTC	CATSRGGQGPYEQYF
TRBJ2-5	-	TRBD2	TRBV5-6	TGTGCCAGCAGCAGGACGCTTGCTAGCGGGAGTTTCCTAGAGACCCAGTACTTC	CASSRTLASGSFLETQYF
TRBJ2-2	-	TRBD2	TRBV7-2	TGTGCCAGCAGCTACAGGCTGCCGGGACTAGCGGGTACCGGGGAGCTGTTTTTT	CASSYRLPGLAGTGELFF
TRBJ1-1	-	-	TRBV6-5	TGTGCCAGCAGTTCTAACTCAGGTATTACTGAAGCTTTCTTT	CASSSNSGITEAFF
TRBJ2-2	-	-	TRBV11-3	TGTGCCAGCAGCTTAAGCGGGCCGAACACCGGGGAGCTGTTTTTT	CASSLSGPNTGELFF
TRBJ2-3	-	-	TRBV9	TGTGCCAGCAGCGTAAGACCCCGGGCCACAGATACGCAGTATTTT	CASSVRPRATDTQYF
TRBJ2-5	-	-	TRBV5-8	TGTGCCAGCAGGACGGGGGAGACCCAGTACTTC	CASRTGETQYF
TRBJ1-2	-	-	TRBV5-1	TGCGCCAGCAGCTTTGCCGGAGCTAACTATGGCTACACCTTC	CASSFAGANYGYTF
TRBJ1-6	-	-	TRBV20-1	TGCAGTGCTAGTCTGAGCACCCTCCACTTT	CSASLSTLHF
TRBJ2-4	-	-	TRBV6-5	TGTGCCAGCAGTTTAGCCAAAAACATTCAGTACTTC	CASSLAKNIQYF
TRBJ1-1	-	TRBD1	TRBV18	TGTGCCAGCTCATCAATAACAGGGGTAGACACTGAAGCTTTCTTT	CASSSITGVDTEAFF
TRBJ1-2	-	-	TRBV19	TGTGCCAGTACCGGCTGGAGGGGATGGGACTATGGCTACACCTTC	CASTGWRGWDYGYTF
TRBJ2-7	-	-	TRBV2	TGTGCCAGCAGCAGTTCGGCGGGACAGTTCTACGAGCAGTACTTC	CASSSSAGQFYEQYF
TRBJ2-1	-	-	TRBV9	TGTGCCAGCAGCGTAGGTCAGGGATTGGGTCGGTACAATGAGCAGTTCTTC	CASSVGQGLGRYNEQFF
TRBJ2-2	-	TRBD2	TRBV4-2	TGTGCCAGCAGCCAAGGCGGGAGCGACACCGGGGAGCTGTTTTTT	CASSQGGSDTGELFF
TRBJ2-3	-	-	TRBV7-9	TGTGCCAGCAGCTTATACGGCGGGACTAGCACAGATACGCAGTATTTT	CASSLYGGTSTDTQYF
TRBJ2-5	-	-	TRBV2	TGTGCCACCACAATGGGGCGGCAAGAGACCCAGTACTTC	CATTMGRQETQYF
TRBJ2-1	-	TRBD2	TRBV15	TGTGCCACCAGCAGAGGGACTAGCGGGCTTTCCGGGCAGTTCTTC	CATSRGTSGLSGQFF
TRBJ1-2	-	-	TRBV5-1	TGCGCCAGCAGCTTCTCCCTGGGTGTCTACACCTTC	CASSFSLGVYTF
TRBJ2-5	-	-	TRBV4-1	TGCGCCAGCAGCCCCTCAGGGGTTGGAGAGACCCAGTACTTC	CASSPSGVGETQYF
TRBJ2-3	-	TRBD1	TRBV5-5	TGTGCCAGCAGCTCACCGGGACAGGGGGCAGATACGCAGTATTTT	CASSSPGQGADTQYF
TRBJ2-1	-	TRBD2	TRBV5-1	TGCGCCAGCAGCCTGGGACTAGCCAATGAGCAGTTCTTC	CASSLGLANEQFF
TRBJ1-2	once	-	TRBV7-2	TGTGCCAGCAGCCCGAGGTGGTTCTCGGGCTACACCTTC	CASSPRWFSGYTF
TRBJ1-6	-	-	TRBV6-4	TGTGCCAGCAGTCCTTCGGGAGGGAATAATTCACCCCTCCACTTT	CASSPSGGNNSPLHF
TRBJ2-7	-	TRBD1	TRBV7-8	TGTGCCAGCAGCAGGGGACAGGCACCCTACGAGCAGTACTTC	CASSRGQAPYEQYF
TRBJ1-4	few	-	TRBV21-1	TGTGCCAGCAGCAAAGGGGTCGGGAGAACTAATGAAAAACTGTTTTTT	CASSKGVGRTNEKLFF
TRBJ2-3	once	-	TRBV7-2	TGTGCCAGCAGCTTAACGGCGGCGCTCCCAGATACGCAGTATTTT	CASSLTAALPDTQYF
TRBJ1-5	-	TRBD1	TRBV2	TGTGCCAGCTGGAGGGGGACAGGCCGTATCAATCAGCCCCAGCATTTT	CASWRGTGRINQPQHF
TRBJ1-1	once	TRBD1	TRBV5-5	TGTGCCAGCAGCTTTCTCAGGGGGGCCACTGAAGCTTTCTTT	CASSFLRGATEAFF
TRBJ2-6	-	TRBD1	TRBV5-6	TGTGCCAGCAGGGGACAGGGCTCTGGGGCCAACGTCCTGACTTTC	CASRGQGSGANVLTF
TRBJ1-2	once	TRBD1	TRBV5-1	TGCGCCAGCGGGGGGCAGGGGGCGAAGGATGGCTACACCTTC	CASGGQGAKDGYTF
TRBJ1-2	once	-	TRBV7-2	TGTGCCAGCAGCTCCGATTGGCGGGGGGCGGTTGGCTACACCTTC	CASSSDWRGAVGYTF
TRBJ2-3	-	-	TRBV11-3	TGTGCCAGCAGCTTAGCACTTAGCACAGATACGCAGTATTTT	CASSLALSTDTQYF
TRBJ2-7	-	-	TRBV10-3	TGTGCCATCAGTGAGTCTCCGTTCGGCGAGCAGTACTTC	CAISESPFGEQYF